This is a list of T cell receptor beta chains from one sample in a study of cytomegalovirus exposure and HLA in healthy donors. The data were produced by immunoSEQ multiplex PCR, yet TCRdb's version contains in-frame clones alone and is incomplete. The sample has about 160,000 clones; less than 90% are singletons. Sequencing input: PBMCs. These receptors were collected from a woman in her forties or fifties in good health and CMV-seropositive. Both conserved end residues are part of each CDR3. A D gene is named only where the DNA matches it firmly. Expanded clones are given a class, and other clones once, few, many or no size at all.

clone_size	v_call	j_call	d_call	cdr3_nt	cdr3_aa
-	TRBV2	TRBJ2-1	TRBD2	TGTGCCAGCAGTGAAGCGCTTCTTGTAGCGGGAGGGTCCTACAATGAGCAGTTCTTC	CASSEALLVAGGSYNEQFF
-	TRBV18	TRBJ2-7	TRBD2	TGTGCCAGCTCACCAGGGGCTAGCGGGGTCTCCTACGAGCAGTACTTC	CASSPGASGVSYEQYF
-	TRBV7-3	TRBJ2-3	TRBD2	TGTGCCAGCAGCTTCCCGGGACTAGCGACGCAGTATTTT	CASSFPGLATQYF
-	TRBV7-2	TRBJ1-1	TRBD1	TGTGCCAGCAGCTTACAGACAGGGAACGCTGAAGCTTTCTTT	CASSLQTGNAEAFF
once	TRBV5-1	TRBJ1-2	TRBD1	TGCGCCAGCAGCTTAAGGGGGCAGGGAGGTGGCTACACCTTC	CASSLRGQGGGYTF
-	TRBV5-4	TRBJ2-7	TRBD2	TGTGCCAGCAGCTTGTCGGGGGGGGGCTCCTACGAGCAGTACTTC	CASSLSGGGSYEQYF
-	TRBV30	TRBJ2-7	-	TGTGCCTGGAGTGTCTCGGGTGACGAGCAGTACTTC	CAWSVSGDEQYF
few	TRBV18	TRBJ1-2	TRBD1	TGTGCCAGCTCACCTGGGACAGGGGAAGGCTATGGCTACACCTTC	CASSPGTGEGYGYTF
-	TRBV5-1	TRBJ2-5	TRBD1	TGCGCCAGCAGCACAGATCCGACAGGGGGCATTGGGGAGACCCAGTACTTC	CASSTDPTGGIGETQYF
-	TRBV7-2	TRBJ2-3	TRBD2	TGTGCCAGCAGCTTAGTAGCGGGGGGCACAGATACGCAGTATTTT	CASSLVAGGTDTQYF
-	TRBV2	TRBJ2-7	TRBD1	TGTGCCAGCAGTGAAGCAGGACAGGGCGACGAGCAGTACTTC	CASSEAGQGDEQYF
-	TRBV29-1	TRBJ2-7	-	TGCAGCGTGGCCGACTCCACCTACGAGCAGTACTTC	CSVADSTYEQYF
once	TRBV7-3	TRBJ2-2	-	TGTGCCAGCGGGGGGGGGCTTTCGAACACCGGGGAGCTGTTTTTT	CASGGGLSNTGELFF
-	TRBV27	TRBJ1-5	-	TGTGCCAGCAGTCCCGGGACATCTAGCAATCAGCCCCAGCATTTT	CASSPGTSSNQPQHF
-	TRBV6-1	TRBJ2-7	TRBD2	TGTGCCAGCAGTGAACCCGGGGGGAGGGACGAGCAGTACTTC	CASSEPGGRDEQYF
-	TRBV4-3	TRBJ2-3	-	TGCGCCAGCAGCCCAGGGGACCGCACAGATACGCAGTATTTT	CASSPGDRTDTQYF
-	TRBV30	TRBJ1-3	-	TGTGCCTGGAGTGCCACTACACCCAACTCTGGAAACACCATATATTTT	CAWSATTPNSGNTIYF
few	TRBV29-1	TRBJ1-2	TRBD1	TGCAGCGTTAGGGGGCGAAACTATGGCTACACCTTC	CSVRGRNYGYTF
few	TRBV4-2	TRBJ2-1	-	TGTGCCAGCAGCCACCGAAGCGTGATGTCCTACAATGAGCAGTTCTTC	CASSHRSVMSYNEQFF
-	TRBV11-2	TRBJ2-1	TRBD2	TGTGCCAGCAGCTTAGATCGACTAGCGGGGGCCGAGCAGTTCTTC	CASSLDRLAGAEQFF
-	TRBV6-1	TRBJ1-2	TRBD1	TGTGCCAGCATTAACAGACAGGGCCATGGCTACACCTTC	CASINRQGHGYTF
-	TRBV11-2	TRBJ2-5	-	TGTGCCAGCAGCTTACCACGGGGACAACAGGTGGAGACCCAGTACTTC	CASSLPRGQQVETQYF
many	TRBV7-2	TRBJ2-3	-	TGTGCCAGCAGCTTAGCGCCTCAGGGGACAGATACGCAGTATTTT	CASSLAPQGTDTQYF
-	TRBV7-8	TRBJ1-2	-	TGTGCCAGCTTTAATAAAGGGGGAGGGGAAACTAACTATGGCTACACCTTC	CASFNKGGGETNYGYTF
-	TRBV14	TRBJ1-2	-	TGTGCCAGCAGTTCCGGACAGCTCTATGGCTACACCTTC	CASSSGQLYGYTF
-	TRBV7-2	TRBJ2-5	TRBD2	TGTGCCAGCAGCTTTCAGACTAGCGGGAGTGGTGGTGAGACCCAGTACTTC	CASSFQTSGSGGETQYF
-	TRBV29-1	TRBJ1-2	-	TGCAGCGTTGGAGACGACTATGGCTACACCTTC	CSVGDDYGYTF
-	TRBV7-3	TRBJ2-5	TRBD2	TGTGCCAGCAGCCCCGCGGGACTAGCGGGAGAGAGTGCGACCCAGTACTTC	CASSPAGLAGESATQYF
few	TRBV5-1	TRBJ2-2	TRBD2	TGCGCCAGCAGCTTGGCCTCGGGAGGTCCCGGGGAGCTGTTTTTT	CASSLASGGPGELFF
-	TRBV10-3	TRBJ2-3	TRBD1	TGTGCCATCAGTGTTGGACAGGACACCGTCACAGATACGCAGTATTTT	CAISVGQDTVTDTQYF
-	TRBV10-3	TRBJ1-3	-	TGTGCCATCAGTAATCGACAGTACTCTGGAAACACCATATATTTT	CAISNRQYSGNTIYF
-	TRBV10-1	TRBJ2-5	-	TGCGCCAGCAGTGATAGGGGAACCCAAGAGACCCAGTACTTC	CASSDRGTQETQYF
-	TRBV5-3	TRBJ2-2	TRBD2	TGTGCCAGAAGCTCTCTAGCGGGGCCCTCCGGCGGGGAGCTGTTTTTT	CARSSLAGPSGGELFF
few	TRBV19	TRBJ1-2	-	TGTGCCAGTAGTCACTCCGCGGACAGAGGCTATGGCTACACCTTC	CASSHSADRGYGYTF
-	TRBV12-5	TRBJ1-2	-	TGTGCTAGTGGTTTCGAGAACAGTAACTATGGCTACACCTTC	CASGFENSNYGYTF
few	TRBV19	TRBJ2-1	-	TGTGCCAGTAGTCGGGCAGGGTGGGACAATGAGCAGTTCTTC	CASSRAGWDNEQFF
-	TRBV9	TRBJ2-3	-	TGTGCCAGCAGCGACCGACTAGGGGCAGATACGCAGTATTTT	CASSDRLGADTQYF
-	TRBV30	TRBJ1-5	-	TGTGCCTGGAGGGTAGGGGGGGGGCCGAATCAGCCCCAGCATTTT	CAWRVGGGPNQPQHF
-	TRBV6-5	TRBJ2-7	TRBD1	TGTGCCAGCAGTTACTACAGGGACAGCAACTCCTACGAGCAGTACTTC	CASSYYRDSNSYEQYF
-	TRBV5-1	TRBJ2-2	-	TGCGCCAGCAGTGGTAGATCATCCACCGGGGAGCTGTTTTTT	CASSGRSSTGELFF
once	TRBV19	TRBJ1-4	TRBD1	TGTGCCAGTAGTGAAGGGACAGGGGGACCTGTCCGTGAAAAACTGTTTTTT	CASSEGTGGPVREKLFF
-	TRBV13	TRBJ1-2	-	TGTGCCAGCAGCTTAGCCGCCCTAGGGGCGCACTATGGCTACACCTTC	CASSLAALGAHYGYTF